What follows is one T cell receptor beta chain and its context. The antigen remains unidentified. This sample stems from a study of cytomegalovirus exposure and HLA in healthy donors. Study observations and caveats: A later analysis showed that HLA-associated TCR beta chains had undergone more clonal expansion than equally common others. Later analysis identified several of the most significant clusters that appeared linked to common viral pathogens.

The CDR3 length is 15 residues. Germline CDR1 and CDR2: SGHAT and FQNNGV. The primer mix had 60 Vbeta and 13 Jbeta primers. Using immunoSEQ multiplex PCR, the repertoire was profiled, and TCRdb retains in-frame clones only, with some absent. The sample carries tens of thousands of clones, roughly 86% recorded once. The gene calls are TRBV11-2 and TRBJ2-5, with 7 positions matching TRBD2. Near its end, the DNA agrees better with TRBJ2-7, so the J call may be wrong. Input material: PBMCs. The sequence was obtained from a man aged 25 to 40 in good health and CMV-seropositive. The CDR3 DNA is TGTGCCAGCAGCTTAGACGCGGGAGCGTCCTACGAGCAGTACTTC. It is translated as CASSLDAGASYEQYF.